What follows is one T cell receptor (beta chain) and its context. These data come from a study of cytomegalovirus exposure and HLA in healthy donors. The PCR had 60 Vbeta and 13 Jbeta primers. Data came from immunoSEQ multiplex PCR; TCRdb stores just in-frame clones and leaves some out. Here the sample spans about 90,000 clones, 62% being singletons. V was trimmed by 0 bases and J by 3 bases, leaving 12 bases between them. The CDR3 is made up of 15 amino acids. Germline lookup yields CDR1 LGHNA and CDR2 YSLEER. This sequence originates from a woman aged 30 to 39 in good health and CMV-seropositive. Sequencing was done on a sample of PBMCs. V gene TRBV4-3 combines with J gene TRBJ2-7, with D possibly matching TRBD1 (6 bases). CDR3 amino acids: CASSQEPGQLYEQYF. CDR3 sequence (DNA): TGCGCCAGCAGCCAAGAACCGGGACAACTCTACGAGCAGTACTTC.